The rows below give T cell receptor beta chains drawn from one sample of a study of T-cell reconstitution after alpha-beta-depleted transplantation in children. MiXCR was run by TCRdb on the PCR reads, yielding one entry per CDR3 protein. The sample lists some 150,000 distinct CDR3 sequences; around 8.5% were seen once. This specimen consisted of PBMCs, mostly from graft donor cells, obtained 180 days after TCRalphabeta/CD19-depleted stem cell transplant. The origin of the receptors is a female patient younger than 10 who had a stem cell transplant for congenital amegakaryocytic thrombocytopenia, so the T cells may come from the graft donor. Each CDR3 is given with its conserved first and last residue. Each record gives: D gene, J gene, V gene, clone size, CDR3 DNA, CDR3 protein. The D gene is left open where the match is weak. Expanded clones get a size class; other rows say once, few or many, or leave the size out.

.,TRBJ2-5,TRBV7-9,many,TGTGCCAGCAGCTCAAACAGGGTCGAGACCCAGTACTTC,CASSSNRVETQYF
.,TRBJ2-2,TRBV28,few,TGTGCCAGCAGTCCGGCCGTGTCGCGTTACACCGGGGAGCTGTTTTTT,CASSPAVSRYTGELFF
.,TRBJ1-2,TRBV12-3/TRBV12-4,many,TGTGCCAGCAGTTCACCCGAGGGCCCGGCTAACTATGGCTACACCTTC,CASSSPEGPANYGYTF
.,TRBJ1-5,TRBV6-2/TRBV6-3,few,TGTGCCAGCAGTTACGTTGTGCGGGACAGCAATCAGCCCCAGCATTTT,CASSYVVRDSNQPQHF
.,TRBJ2-3,TRBV7-2,many,TGTGCCAGCAGCCCCGCAATACTCTACACAGATACGCAGTATTTT,CASSPAILYTDTQYF
TRBD1,TRBJ2-7,TRBV14,many,TGTGCCAGCAGCCATGGGTACGGGACAGACTCCTACGAGCAGTACTTC,CASSHGYGTDSYEQYF
.,TRBJ1-5,TRBV12-3/TRBV12-4,.,TGTGCCAGCAGTCCCCGGGGGGGTGTCGATCAGCCCCAGCATTTT,CASSPRGGVDQPQHF
TRBD1,TRBJ1-2,TRBV20-1,many,TGCAGTGCTAGAGATTTGGACAGGGTCTGGGGCTACACCTTC,CSARDLDRVWGYTF
TRBD2,TRBJ2-7,TRBV20-1,many,TGCAGTGCAATAGACATGCGGGAGGGCCGCTACGAGCAGTACTTC,CSAIDMREGRYEQYF
TRBD1,TRBJ1-2,TRBV5-1,many,TGCGCCAGCAGCATCGGGGACAGGGGCGGCGATGGCTACACCTTC,CASSIGDRGGDGYTF
TRBD1,TRBJ1-4,TRBV12-3/TRBV12-4,.,TGTGCCAGCACCACGCTCAGCGCAGGGGGCAATGAAAAACTGTTTTTT,CASTTLSAGGNEKLFF
.,TRBJ1-4,TRBV28,many,TGTGCCAGCAGTAATCCGTGGACAGCCTATAATGAAAAACTGTTTTTT,CASSNPWTAYNEKLFF
TRBD1,TRBJ2-7,TRBV5-1,many,TGCGCCAGCAACCTGAGGCCAGGGGGCTCGTACGAGCAGTACTTC,CASNLRPGGSYEQYF
TRBD2,TRBJ2-1,TRBV28,many,TGTGCCAGCACTAGGACTAGCGGGGGATACAATGAGCAGTTCTTC,CASTRTSGGYNEQFF
.,TRBJ2-1,TRBV12-3/TRBV12-4,many,TGTGCCAGCAGTTTAGATGGAGGATACAATGAGCAGTTCTTC,CASSLDGGYNEQFF
TRBD1,TRBJ2-7,TRBV10-3,many,TGTGCCATCAGTGGAATCTCCCGCTCCGGGACAGCGGAATACGAGCAGTACTTC,CAISGISRSGTAEYEQYF
TRBD1,TRBJ1-1,TRBV3-1,many,TGTGCCAGCAGCCCTGATACAGGGGGCACTGAAGCTTTCTTT,CASSPDTGGTEAFF
TRBD2,TRBJ2-5,TRBV5-6,.,TGTGCCAGCAGCTTGGCCGGCGGGGGGGACCAAGAGACCCAGTACTTC,CASSLAGGGDQETQYF
.,TRBJ2-7,TRBV29-1,few,TGCAGCGTTGAAGAATACGTAAATGACAGGAGCTCCTACGAGCAGTACTTC,CSVEEYVNDRSSYEQYF
.,TRBJ2-7,TRBV2,many,TGTGCCAGCAGTGTGCGGGGGCAAACGGACGAGCAGTACTTC,CASSVRGQTDEQYF
TRBD2,TRBJ2-7,TRBV11-1,.,TGTGCCAGCAGCTTCGAGATGGGGGAGGGAGGCTACGAGCAGTACTTC,CASSFEMGEGGYEQYF
TRBD2,TRBJ2-3,TRBV20-1,.,TGCAGTGCGCGGACTAGTGCTAACACAGATTCGCAGTATTTT,CSARTSANTDSQYF
TRBD2,TRBJ2-1,TRBV20-1,many,TGCAGTGCTAGACTGGCTAGCGGGAGGGGAGACAATGAGCAGTTCTTC,CSARLASGRGDNEQFF
.,TRBJ2-3,TRBV5-1,many,TGCGCCAGCAGCTTAAACACAGATACGCAGTATTTT,CASSLNTDTQYF
TRBD1,TRBJ2-2,TRBV7-6,many,TGTGCCAGCAGCTTCACAGGGGGCGCATCCGGGGAGCTGTTTTTT,CASSFTGGASGELFF
TRBD2,TRBJ2-2,TRBV20-1,many,TGCAGTGCTAGACCCCCTGGGGAGGGAATCACCGGGGAGCTGTTTTTT,CSARPPGEGITGELFF
.,TRBJ1-5,TRBV7-9,many,TGTGCCAGCAGCTTGGGTTGGGATCAGCCCCAGCATTTT,CASSLGWDQPQHF
.,TRBJ2-2,TRBV12-3/TRBV12-4,many,TGTGCCAGCAGTTTATTCCGGGCCGACGGGGAGCTGTTTTTT,CASSLFRADGELFF
.,TRBJ2-7,TRBV20-1,many,TGCAGTGCTAGGTATTATACCTACGAGCAGTACTTC,CSARYYTYEQYF
.,TRBJ1-1,TRBV5-1,many,TGCGCCAGCAGCTTAGAGGGGCGCTGGAACACTGAAGCTTTCTTT,CASSLEGRWNTEAFF
TRBD2,TRBJ2-5,TRBV20-1,few,TGCAGTGCTAGTCTACTAGCGGGAACGGAGACCCAGTACTTC,CSASLLAGTETQYF
.,TRBJ2-7,TRBV11-2,many,TGTGCCAGCAGCTCCCTGAGGGGGGGCACCTACGAGCAGTACTTC,CASSSLRGGTYEQYF
.,TRBJ1-4,TRBV20-1,many,TGCAGTGCTAGGGGGAGTGAAAAACTGTTTTTT,CSARGSEKLFF
TRBD1,TRBJ2-1,TRBV7-8,many,TGTGCCAGCAGCTTAGATGGACAGGCCTACAATGAGCAGTTCTTC,CASSLDGQAYNEQFF
.,TRBJ2-2,TRBV5-1,.,TGTGCCAGGGGCCCCGGGTGGGAACCGGGTTCCGGGGAGCTGTTTTTT,CARGPGWEPGSGELFF
.,TRBJ2-5,TRBV10-1,.,TGCGCCAGCAGTGAGTCGATTGGGGAGACCCAGTACTTC,CASSESIGETQYF
.,TRBJ2-5,TRBV28,many,TGTGCCAGCACCCCGGGCCCCAGGGTGGCCCAGTACTTC,CASTPGPRVAQYF
TRBD1,TRBJ1-2,TRBV15,many,TGTGCCACCAGCAGAGATCCCCTCGGGACAGGGTTTTTCACCTTC,CATSRDPLGTGFFTF
.,TRBJ2-7,TRBV10-3,many,TGTGCCATCAGTGAGTCGTTGGGGAGCTCCTACGAGCAGTACTTC,CAISESLGSSYEQYF
.,TRBJ2-1,TRBV27,.,TGTGCCAGCAGTTTATCTGGACAGAGCTCCTACAATGAGCAGTTCTTC,CASSLSGQSSYNEQFF
.,TRBJ1-6,TRBV7-6,many,TGTGCCAGCAGCGCCCGGGGGTCAGATAATTCACCCCTCCACTTT,CASSARGSDNSPLHF
.,TRBJ1-3,TRBV6-1,few,TGTGCCAGCAGTGTAATGGAATGGGGTGGAAACACCATATATTTT,CASSVMEWGGNTIYF